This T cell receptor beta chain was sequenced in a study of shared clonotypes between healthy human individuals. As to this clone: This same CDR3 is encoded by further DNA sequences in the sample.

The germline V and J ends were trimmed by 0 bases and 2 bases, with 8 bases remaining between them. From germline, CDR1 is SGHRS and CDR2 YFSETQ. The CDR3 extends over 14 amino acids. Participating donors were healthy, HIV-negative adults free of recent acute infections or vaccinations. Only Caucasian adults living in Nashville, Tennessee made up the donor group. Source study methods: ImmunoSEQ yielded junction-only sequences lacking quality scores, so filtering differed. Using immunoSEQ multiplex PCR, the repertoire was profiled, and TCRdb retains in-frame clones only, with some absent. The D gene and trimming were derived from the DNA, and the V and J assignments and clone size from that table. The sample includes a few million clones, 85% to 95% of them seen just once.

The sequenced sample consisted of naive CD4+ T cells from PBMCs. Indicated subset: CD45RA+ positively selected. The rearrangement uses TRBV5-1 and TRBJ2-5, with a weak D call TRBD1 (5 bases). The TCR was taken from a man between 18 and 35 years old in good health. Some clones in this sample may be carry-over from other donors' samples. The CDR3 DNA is TGCGCCAGCAGCTTGGTGTCAGGGCAAGAGACCCAGTACTTC. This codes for CASSLVSGQETQYF.